The clone carrying this T cell receptor beta chain came up a few times. Its antigen is undetermined. This entry belongs to a study of post-analysis software for immune sequencing data. About the research overall: Clinical courses comprised relapsing-remitting, secondary progressive and progressive-relapsing multiple sclerosis.

The V and J ends lost 7 bases and 6 bases respectively, with 29 bases between them. The CDR3 contains 18 residues. Germline CDR1 SGHVS, CDR2 FQNEAQ. Study-wide findings and caveats: Those with multiple sclerosis, the patient group, showed significantly lower normalized Chao1 diversity than controls. Controls showed lower frequencies than patients for a handful of TRBV segments, and TRBV5-6, TRBV5-1 and TRBV20-1 were among these. Pronounced co-clustering by F measure was evident among identically batched samples.

Researchers reported that TCR beta cDNA libraries carried unique molecular identifiers. Between roughly 1 and 10 million T cells gave rise to roughly 0.5 million cDNA molecules. TCRdb used MiXCR to reprocess the PCR reads, holding one entry per CDR3 protein. Of about 540,000 distinct CDR3 sequences listed, roughly 34% were seen once; the top ten hold 6%. The TCR comes from a girl aged 2-17 years with multiple sclerosis. Sequenced input: blood. The chain is built from TRBV7-8 and TRBJ2-3, with no clear D. CDR3 residues: CASTFSASGPLGSDTQYF. The CDR3 DNA reads as TGTGCCAGCACCTTTTCAGCCTCCGGGCCCCTTGGATCGGATACGCAGTATTTT.